What follows are 26 T cell receptor beta chains derived from one specimen sequenced in a study of a mutant IDH1 vaccine in newly diagnosed glioma. These receptors have no identified antigens. Time point described: week 47, end of study. Alongside topical imiquimod, each dose of vaccine comprised 300 ug of mutant IDH1 20-mer peptide. The repertoire was sequenced with immunoSEQ multiplex PCR; TCRdb's copy has only in-frame clones and lacks some. The table includes 55,000 to 65,000 clones, about 79% detected once. This sample comprised PBMCs, obtained from a glioma patient whose treatment included an IDH1 peptide vaccine. These receptors originate from a man aged 45-65 years with glioma.

This clone is medium-sized within its sample. This sequence joins TRBV6-1 and TRBJ1-2; the D is unclear. Germline lookup yields CDR1 MNHNS and CDR2 SASEGT. The CDR3 covers 12 residues. V dropped 1 base and J dropped 4 bases, with 4 bases sitting between them. The CDR3 DNA follows: TGTGCCAGCAGTGAAGATACCTATGGCTACACCTTC. It codes for CASSEDTYGYTF.

V and J are TRBV9 and TRBJ2-1; a possible D gene is TRBD1 (6 bases). The length of the CDR3 is 16 residues. V was shortened by 0 bases and J by 2 bases, with 12 bases between the two germline ends. Germline loops: CDR1 SGDLS, CDR2 YYNGEE. The CDR3 is CASSVGGHPAYNEQFF. CDR3 DNA: TGTGCCAGCAGCGTAGGGGGACATCCAGCCTACAATGAGCAGTTCTTC.

The rearrangement joins TRBV9 to TRBJ2-7; 9 bases agree with TRBD1. V trimming: 7 bases; J trimming: 3 bases; junction bases outside the gene matches: 5. There are 13 residues in the CDR3. Germline V gene lookup returns CDR1 SGDLS and CDR2 YYNGEE. DNA of the CDR3: TGTGCCAGCGGACAGGGGACCTTCTACGAGCAGTACTTC. This codes for CASGQGTFYEQYF. The entire variable domain, with the rest obtained from reference TRBV9 and TRBJ2-7, is as follows: DSGVTQTPKHLITATGQRVTLRCSPRSGDLSVYWYQQSLDQGLQFLIQYYNGEERAKGNILERFSAQQFPDLHSELNLSSLELGDSALYFCASGQGTFYEQYFGPGTRLTVT.

The CDR3 is CASSVDLFSSTDTQYF. CDR3 DNA: TGTGCCAGCAGCGTAGATCTCTTCTCTAGCACAGATACGCAGTATTTT. This sequence joins TRBV9 and TRBJ2-3; no firm D call. V shed 0 bases and J shed 0 bases, with 11 bases lying between them. This CDR3 has 16 residues. CDR1 and CDR2 from the germline V gene are SGDLS and YYNGEE.

The rearrangement joins TRBV10-3 to TRBJ2-1; TRBD2 agrees at 8 bases. The V segment lost 8 bases and the J segment 7 bases; nucleotides outside the gene matches: 13. CDR1 and CDR2 (germline): ENHRY, SYGVKD. The CDR3 runs to 15 residues. The CDR3, as DNA: TGTGCCATCTTGGTTGCCGGGGGGGCTGTAAATGAGCAGTTCTTC. This codes for CAILVAGGAVNEQFF.

This clone was counted a single time. This chain connects TRBV6-1 to TRBJ2-3; TRBD1 matches at 7 bases. The CDR3 is made up of 14 amino acids. CDR1 MNHNS and CDR2 SASEGT come from the germline V gene. V gave up 3 bases and J gave up 3 bases; unmatched junction bases: 3. This CDR3 is CASSDRQGTDTQYF. The CDR3 DNA sequence: TGTGCCAGCAGTGATAGACAGGGTACAGATACGCAGTATTTT.

This CDR3 is CASSLGQTYNEQFF. The CDR3 DNA follows: TGTGCCAGCAGCTTAGGACAGACATACAATGAGCAGTTCTTC. The chain couples TRBV11-2 to TRBJ2-1; tentatively, D is TRBD1 (5 bases). The CDR3 sequence is 14 residues long. Trimming removed 1 base from V and 4 bases from J, with 8 bases in between. Germline-derived CDR1 and CDR2 are SGHAT and FQNNGV.

The V and J genes are TRBV6-5 and TRBJ1-1; D is unresolved. The length of the CDR3 is 13 residues. V shed 5 bases and J shed 5 bases, with 12 bases lying between them. CDR1 is MNHEY and CDR2 is SVGAGI in the germline V gene. The CDR3 is CASSQQPGTEAFF. CDR3 DNA sequence: TGTGCCAGCAGTCAACAACCTGGTACTGAAGCTTTCTTT.

The CDR3 sequence: CASSLLGAVGSPLHF. CDR3 DNA: TGTGCCAGCAGCCTACTGGGTGCGGTGGGTTCACCCCTCCACTTT. This chain joins TRBV25-1 and TRBJ1-6, with no clear D. Trimming pared 6 bases from V and 9 bases from J, leaving 18 bases between. The CDR3 loop spans 15 amino acids. Germline V gives CDR1 MGHDK, CDR2 SYGVNS.

The chain joins TRBV5-1 to TRBJ2-1; D may be TRBD1 (6 bases). The CDR3 length is 15 residues. The germline CDR1 and CDR2 sequences are SGHRS and YFSETQ. Trimming shortened V by 0 bases and J by 5 bases, and 12 bases separated the two germline ends. The CDR3 DNA follows: TGCGCCAGCAGCTTGGGAGACAGGCCCCACAATGAGCAGTTCTTC. It is translated as CASSLGDRPHNEQFF.

The gene calls are TRBV19 and TRBJ2-7; 8 bases match TRBD2. Germline CDR1 is LNHDA and CDR2 is SQIVND (reference sequence). V was pared by 7 bases and J by 2 bases, with 7 bases of the junction left unmatched. This CDR3 spans 14 amino acids. The CDR3 protein is CASTSGGGAYEQYF. In DNA, the CDR3 is TGTGCCAGTACCTCGGGGGGGGGAGCCTACGAGCAGTACTTC.

This clone was counted between two and nine times. The chain carries TRBV5-1 and TRBJ1-5, with 9 bases matching TRBD1. V lost 4 bases and J lost 7; bases outside the gene matches: 6. Germline V gives CDR1 SGHRS, CDR2 YFSETQ. The CDR3 is made up of 14 amino acids. CDR3 DNA sequence: TGCGCCAGCAGCCCGGGACAGGGAGACCAGCCCCAGCATTTT. It translates to CASSPGQGDQPQHF.

The chain links TRBV2 to TRBJ1-5; D ambiguous. Trimming took 2 bases from V and 7 from J, leaving 12 bases between them. The CDR3 length is 14 residues. The V gene's germline CDR1 is SNHLY and CDR2 FYNNEI. DNA for the CDR3: TGTGCCAGCAGTGAATCGGCCCTAAGGCAGCCCCAGCATTTT. Its protein is CASSESALRQPQHF.

The chain recombines TRBV21-1 with TRBJ2-7; the table's D call, TRBD1, was not checked against the DNA. TRBV21-1 is a pseudogene. CDR3 length equals 14 residues. This CDR3 is CASSSTGGRGEQYF. The CDR3 nucleotides are TGTGCCAGCAGCAGCACAGGGGGGAGAGGCGAGCAGTACTTC.

V gene TRBV6-6 combines with J gene TRBJ2-5; perhaps TRBD1 as D (6 bases). CDR1 MNHNY and CDR2 SVGAGI come from the germline V gene (reference sequence). V lost 6 bases and J lost 5, with 16 bases in between. CDR3 length: 14 amino acids. The CDR3: CASSPQGLGETQYF. The CDR3 coding sequence is TGTGCCAGCAGCCCCCAGGGGTTAGGGGAGACCCAGTACTTC.

This chain joins TRBV19 and TRBJ2-1; 8 nucleotides line up with TRBD1. From germline, CDR1 is LNHDA and CDR2 SQIVND (reference sequence). Losses at the gene ends were 7 bases for V and 1 base for J; bases not matched to a gene: 6. The CDR3 length is 15 residues. The DNA for the CDR3 is TGTGCCAGTACCCTTGGACAGGGATCCTACAATGAGCAGTTCTTC. This encodes CASTLGQGSYNEQFF.

The chain uses TRBV1 and TRBJ2-7; the table's D gene call, TRBD1, was not cross checked with the DNA. TRBV1 is labeled a pseudogene. There are 16 residues in the CDR3. This CDR3 reads CTSSHRGPQGSYEQYF. CDR3 coding DNA: TGCACCAGCAGCCATAGAGGCCCGCAGGGCTCCTACGAGCAGTACTTC.

This clone has a count of ten or more. The chain carries TRBV4-1 and TRBJ1-5; D gene ambiguous. From germline, CDR1 is MGHRA and CDR2 YSYEKL. The CDR3 length is 17 residues. Trimming stripped 0 bases from V and 3 bases from J, with 15 bases between. The CDR3 region is CASSQELRVRNNQPQHF. Here the CDR3 DNA reads TGCGCCAGCAGCCAAGAACTTAGGGTTCGTAACAATCAGCCCCAGCATTTT.

The chain employs TRBV19 and TRBJ2-1; D gene unclear. There are 13 residues in the CDR3. Germline CDR1 LNHDA, CDR2 SQIVND (reference sequence). V lost 5 bases and J 3 bases, leaving 8 bases between the germline ends. CDR3 coding DNA: TGTGCCAGTAGTGGCGACATCTACAATGAGCAGTTCTTC. As protein: CASSGDIYNEQFF. Full variable domain (outside the CDR3, taken from reference TRBV19 and TRBJ2-1): DGGITQSPKYLFRKEGQNVTLSCEQNLNHDAMYWYRQDPGQGLRLIYYSQIVNDFQKGDIAEGYSVSREKKESFPLTVTSAQKNPTAFYLCASSGDIYNEQFFGPGTRLTVL.

The chain combines TRBV2 with TRBJ1-1; D remains ambiguous. This CDR3 is built from 14 residues. Germline assignment: CDR1 SNHLY and CDR2 FYNNEI. Trimming removed 4 bases at V and 1 base at J, with 10 bases between. The CDR3: CASSVESGNTEAFF. CDR3 coding DNA: TGTGCCAGCAGTGTAGAATCGGGGAACACTGAAGCTTTCTTT. The full variable domain, its missing parts supplied by reference TRBV2 and TRBJ1-1, is EPEVTQTPSHQVTQMGQEVILRCVPISNHLYFYWYRQILGQKVEFLVSFYNNEISEKSEIFDDQFSVERPDGSNFTLKIRSTKLEDSAMYFCASSVESGNTEAFFGQGTRLTVV.

The genes are TRBV6-5 and TRBJ2-1; D gene uncertain. Trimming cost V 4 bases and J 8 bases, with 9 bases left between them. There are 12 residues in the CDR3. Germline V gene lookup returns CDR1 MNHEY and CDR2 SVGAGI. CDR3: CASSSDWDEQFF. CDR3 nucleotides: TGTGCCAGCAGTTCTGACTGGGATGAGCAGTTCTTC.

The chain is built from TRBV11-2 and TRBJ2-7, with D perhaps matching TRBD2 (6 bases). Germline CDR1 and CDR2: SGHAT and FQNNGV. The V and J ends lost 8 bases and 5 bases respectively, with 28 bases between them. The CDR3 runs to 17 residues. The CDR3 DNA is TGTGCCAGCTCAAAGGAGGGTCGTGTTTTCAAGTCAAACGAGCAGTACTTC. Translation gives CASSKEGRVFKSNEQYF.

J is TRBJ2-2 and V is TRBV7-8; D possibly corresponds to TRBD2 (5 bases). CDR3 size: 13 residues. The V end lost 3 bases, the J end lost 7 bases, and 9 bases lay between the germline ends. Germline V gene lookup returns CDR1 SGHVS and CDR2 FQNEAQ. The DNA of the CDR3 is TGTGCCAGCAGCTTGAGGGAGAACGGGGAGCTGTTTTTT. Residues: CASSLRENGELFF.

The chain employs TRBV5-4 and TRBJ2-5; 10 bases fit TRBD2. This CDR3 comprises 14 residues. Germline V lookup: CDR1 SGHNT, CDR2 YYREEE (reference sequence). V dropped 3 bases and J dropped 8; count of bases not matched to a gene: 7. Here the CDR3 reads CASSSPGLAYTQYF. The CDR3 bases are TGTGCCAGCAGCTCGCCGGGACTAGCGTATACCCAGTACTTC.

The J gene is TRBJ1-5, the V gene TRBV5-6, with unresolved D. Germline assignment: CDR1 SGHDT and CDR2 YYEEEE. The CDR3 runs to 13 residues. Trimming took off 2 bases at V and 0 bases at J, with 3 bases between the two ends. The CDR3: CASSLSSNQPQHF. For the CDR3, the DNA is TGTGCCAGCAGCTTATCTAGCAATCAGCCCCAGCATTTT.

The chain couples TRBV19 to TRBJ1-5; a possible D gene is TRBD1 (5 bases). Deletions cut 5 bases from V and 1 base from J, with 9 bases between. CDR1 is LNHDA, CDR2 SQIVND, per germline (reference sequence). The CDR3 length is 14 residues. CDR3 loop: CASSARQSNQPQHF. In nucleotides, the CDR3 is TGTGCCAGTAGTGCAAGACAGAGCAATCAGCCCCAGCATTTT.